The source of this TCR beta chain is a study of CD8 T cells in Susac syndrome. The CDR3 runs 12 residues. V was pared by 7 bases and J by 6 bases, with 3 bases of the junction left unmatched. Random hexamers served to reverse transcribe roughly 0.45 to 1 ug RNA. TCRdb independently ran MiXCR on the immunoSEQ multiplex PCR reads; one entry per CDR3 protein. The top ten hold roughly 0.32% of the sample, which has about 89,000 distinct CDR3 sequences, 85% to 95% seen once. TEMRA cells were FACS-enriched, with CD8+ and CD4+ T cells isolated negatively. The source of this sequence is a human donor in good health. The chain couples TRBV12-3 or TRBV12-4 to TRBJ1-2; 9 positions agree with TRBD1. The sequenced sample was CD8+ T cells from PBMCs. The CDR3 region has the DNA TGTGCCAGCACCGACAGGGGGGATGGCTACACCTTC. Its protein product is CASTDRGDGYTF.